Below, 8 T cell receptor beta chains from the same sample are listed, as sequenced in a study of T cell responses to AZD1222 COVID-19 vaccine. The table came from immunoSEQ multiplex PCR; TCRdb's copy has only in-frame clones and leaves some out. The table lists some 150,000 clones, over 85% of them singletons. The sequencing here drew on peripheral blood, taken on day 0 of AZD1222 vaccination. Receptor source: an adult in good health.

The CDR3 here is CASSLARVDTQYF. In nucleotides, the CDR3 is TGCGCCAGCAGCTTGGCCCGGGTAGATACGCAGTATTTT. The chain combines TRBV5-1 with TRBJ2-3; D is unclear. Germline CDR1 SGHRS, CDR2 YFSETQ. V dropped 0 bases and J dropped 5 bases, with 7 bases sitting between them. This CDR3 is 13 amino acids long.

The rearrangement joins TRBV16 to TRBJ2-6; no definite D call. V gave up 6 bases and J gave up 0 bases, with 6 bases separating them. The CDR3 contains 14 residues. In germline, CDR1 is KGHSY, CDR2 FQNENV. The CDR3 sequence: CASSQYSGANVLTF. The CDR3 DNA is TGTGCCAGCAGTCAGTACTCTGGGGCCAACGTCCTGACTTTC. Variable domain in full (rest from reference TRBV16 and TRBJ2-6): GEEVAQTPKHLVRGEGQKAKLYCAPIKGHSYVFWYQQVLKNEFKFLISFQNENVFDETGMPKERFSAKCLPNSPCSLEIQATKLEDSAVYFCASSQYSGANVLTFGAGSRLTVL.

J is TRBJ2-2 and V is TRBV2, with D possibly matching TRBD2 (5 bases). V lost 4 bases and J lost 3, with 9 bases in between. Looked up from germline, CDR1 is SNHLY and CDR2 is FYNNEI. This CDR3 has 14 amino acids. The CDR3 DNA reads TGTGCCAGCAGTGGACCCGGGGACACCGGGGAGCTGTTTTTT. Amino acid sequence: CASSGPGDTGELFF.

CDR3 nucleotides: TGTGCCAGCAGCGTGGGTGGGGCGGAACAAGAGACCCAGTACTTC. Protein: CASSVGGAEQETQYF. The chain recombines TRBV11-2 with TRBJ2-5; possible D gene TRBD1, 5 bases. CDR3 size: 15 residues. From germline, CDR1 is SGHAT and CDR2 FQNNGV. V gave up 5 bases and J gave up 2 bases, with 15 bases separating them.

J is TRBJ1-6 and V is TRBV5-6; D ambiguous. Germline CDR1 reads SGHDT; CDR2 reads YYEEEE. V lost 2 bases and J lost 6, with 9 bases in between. The CDR3 consists of 14 residues. DNA for the CDR3: TGTGCCAGCAGCTTCGGGCAGCTTAATTCACCCCTCCACTTT. Translation: CASSFGQLNSPLHF.

J is TRBJ1-2 and V is TRBV7-8; 8 bases map to TRBD1. The CDR3 spans 17 residues. Trimming cost V 5 bases and J 4 bases; bases outside gene matches: 15. The germline V gene has CDR1 SGHVS and CDR2 FQNEAQ. CDR3 DNA: TGTGCCAGCAGCCCCAGGACAGGGAGTGGAGGACTCTATGGCTACACCTTC. This translates into CASSPRTGSGGLYGYTF.

The chain recombines TRBV19 with TRBJ1-2; possible D gene TRBD1, 5 bases. Germline V CDR1 and CDR2: LNHDA, SQIVND (reference sequence). The CDR3 has 13 residues. V was clipped by 5 bases and J by 4 bases, with 11 bases between them. Here the CDR3 DNA reads TGTGCCAGTAGTCCGGGGGACGTCTATGGCTACACCTTC. The encoded protein is CASSPGDVYGYTF.

The CDR3: CASMGGMGTDTQYF. CDR3 nucleotides: TGTGCCAGCATGGGCGGGATGGGCACAGATACGCAGTATTTT. The chain has TRBV2 and TRBJ2-3; a possible D gene is TRBD2 (6 bases). CDR1 is SNHLY and CDR2 is FYNNEI in the germline V gene. The CDR3 sequence is 14 residues long. Trimming removed 7 bases at V and 1 base at J, with 12 bases between.